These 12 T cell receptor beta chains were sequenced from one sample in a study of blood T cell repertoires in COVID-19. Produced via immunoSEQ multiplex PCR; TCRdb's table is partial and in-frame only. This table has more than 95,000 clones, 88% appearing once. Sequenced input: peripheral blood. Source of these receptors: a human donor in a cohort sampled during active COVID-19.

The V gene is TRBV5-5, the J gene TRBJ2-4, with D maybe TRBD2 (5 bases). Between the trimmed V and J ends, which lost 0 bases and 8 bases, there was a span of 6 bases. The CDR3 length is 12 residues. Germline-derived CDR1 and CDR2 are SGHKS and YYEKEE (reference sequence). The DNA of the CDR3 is TGTGCCAGCAGCTTGGGGCGGGACATTCAGTACTTC. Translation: CASSLGRDIQYF.

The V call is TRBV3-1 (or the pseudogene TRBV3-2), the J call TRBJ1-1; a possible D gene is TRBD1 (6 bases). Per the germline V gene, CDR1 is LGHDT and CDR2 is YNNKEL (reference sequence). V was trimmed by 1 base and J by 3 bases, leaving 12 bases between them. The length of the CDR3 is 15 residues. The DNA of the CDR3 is TGTGCCAGCAGCCAAGGGGCAGGGGCCGACACTGAAGCTTTCTTT. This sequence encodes CASSQGAGADTEAFF.

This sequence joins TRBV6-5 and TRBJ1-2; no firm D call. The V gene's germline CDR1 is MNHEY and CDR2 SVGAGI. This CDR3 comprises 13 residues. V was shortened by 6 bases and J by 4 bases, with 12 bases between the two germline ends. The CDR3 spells CASRGTGPYGYTF. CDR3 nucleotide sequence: TGTGCCAGCAGAGGAACTGGGCCCTATGGCTACACCTTC.

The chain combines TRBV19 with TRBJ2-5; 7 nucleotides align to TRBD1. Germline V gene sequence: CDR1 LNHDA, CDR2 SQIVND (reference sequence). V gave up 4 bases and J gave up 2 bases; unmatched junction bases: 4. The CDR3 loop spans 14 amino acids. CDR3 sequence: CASSRTGPQETQYF. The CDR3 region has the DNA TGTGCCAGTAGTAGGACAGGCCCGCAAGAGACCCAGTACTTC.

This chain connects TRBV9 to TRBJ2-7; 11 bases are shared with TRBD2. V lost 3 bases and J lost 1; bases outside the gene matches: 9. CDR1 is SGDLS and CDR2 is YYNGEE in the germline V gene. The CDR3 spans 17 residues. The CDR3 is CASSALPRLAGSYEQYF. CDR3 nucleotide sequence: TGTGCCAGCAGCGCATTACCCCGACTAGCGGGGTCCTACGAGCAGTACTTC. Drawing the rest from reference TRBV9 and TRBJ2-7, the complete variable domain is DSGVTQTPKHLITATGQRVTLRCSPRSGDLSVYWYQQSLDQGLQFLIQYYNGEERAKGNILERFSAQQFPDLHSELNLSSLELGDSALYFCASSALPRLAGSYEQYFGPGTRLTVT.

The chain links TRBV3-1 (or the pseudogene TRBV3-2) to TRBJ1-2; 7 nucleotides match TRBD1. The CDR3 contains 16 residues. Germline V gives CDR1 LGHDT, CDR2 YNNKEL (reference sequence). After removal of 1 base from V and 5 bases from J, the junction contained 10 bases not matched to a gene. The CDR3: CASSQGSGGGSYGYTF. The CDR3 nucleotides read TGTGCCAGCAGCCAAGGGTCAGGGGGTGGTTCTTATGGCTACACCTTC.

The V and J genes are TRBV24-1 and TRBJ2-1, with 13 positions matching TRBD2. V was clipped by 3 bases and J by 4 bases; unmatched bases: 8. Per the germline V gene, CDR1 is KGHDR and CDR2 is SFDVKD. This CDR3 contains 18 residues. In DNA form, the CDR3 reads TGTGCCACCAGTGATCCCTCAGGGACTAGCGGGAATTACAATGAGCAGTTCTTC. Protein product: CATSDPSGTSGNYNEQFF.

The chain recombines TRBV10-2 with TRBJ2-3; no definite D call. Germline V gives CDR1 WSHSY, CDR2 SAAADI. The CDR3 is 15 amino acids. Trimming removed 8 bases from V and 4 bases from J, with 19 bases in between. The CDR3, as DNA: TGCGCCAGCCACGCTCGGAGTCCGCGCGCAGATACGCAGTATTTT. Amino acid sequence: CASHARSPRADTQYF.

Here the CDR3 DNA reads TGTGCCAGCAGCCCCACACTAGCGGGGGCCTCGATTGACGCCAAAAACATTCAGTACTTC. Its protein is CASSPTLAGASIDAKNIQYF. The V gene is TRBV7-6, the J gene TRBJ2-4; TRBD2 agrees at 11 bases. The V and J ends lost 5 bases and 1 base, in that order; junction bases with no gene match: 16. Germline V gene sequence: CDR1 SGHVS, CDR2 FNYEAQ. CDR3 length equals 20 residues.

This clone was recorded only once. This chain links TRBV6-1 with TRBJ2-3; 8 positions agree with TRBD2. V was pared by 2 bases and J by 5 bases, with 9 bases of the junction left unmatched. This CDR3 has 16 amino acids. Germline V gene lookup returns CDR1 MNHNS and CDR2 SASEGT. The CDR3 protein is CASSESLSGGGDTQYF. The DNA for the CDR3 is TGTGCCAGCAGTGAATCCCTCAGCGGGGGTGGAGATACGCAGTATTTT.

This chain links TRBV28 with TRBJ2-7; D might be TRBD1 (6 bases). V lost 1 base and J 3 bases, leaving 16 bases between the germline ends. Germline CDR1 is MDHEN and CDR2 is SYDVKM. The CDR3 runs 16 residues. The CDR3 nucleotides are TGTGCCAGCAGTTTATCCCTGGACAGTGGGATCTACGAGCAGTACTTC. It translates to CASSLSLDSGIYEQYF.

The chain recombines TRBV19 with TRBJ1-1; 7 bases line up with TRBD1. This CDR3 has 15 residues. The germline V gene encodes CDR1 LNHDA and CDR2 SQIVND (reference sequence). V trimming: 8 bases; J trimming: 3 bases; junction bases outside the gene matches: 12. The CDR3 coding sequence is TGTGCCAGTCTTTTTGGGCCAGGGGGACACACTGAAGCTTTCTTT. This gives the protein CASLFGPGGHTEAFF. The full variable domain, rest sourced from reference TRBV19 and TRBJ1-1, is DGGITQSPKYLFRKEGQNVTLSCEQNLNHDAMYWYRQDPGQGLRLIYYSQIVNDFQKGDIAEGYSVSREKKESFPLTVTSAQKNPTAFYLCASLFGPGGHTEAFFGQGTRLTVV.